This is a list of T cell receptor beta chains from one sample in a study of cytomegalovirus exposure and HLA in healthy donors. Sequencing used immunoSEQ multiplex PCR; TCRdb keeps in-frame clones, though not all of them. Here the sample spans about 110,000 clones, around two thirds being singletons. Source material: PBMCs. These receptors were collected from a young man in good health and CMV-seropositive. Each CDR3 is given with its conserved first and last residue. D genes are given only for firm matches. Some rows mark clone size as missing; the rest say once, few, many or name a class of expanded clone.

d_call	j_call	clone_size	v_call	cdr3_nt	cdr3_aa
NA	TRBJ2-2	NA	TRBV6-6	TGTGCCAGCAGTTCGGGACTCCAGTCCGGGGAGCTGTTTTTT	CASSSGLQSGELFF
TRBD2	TRBJ2-7	once	TRBV5-1	TGCGCCAGCAGCTTGGCCCGGGGGGGCTCCTACGAGCAGTACTTC	CASSLARGGSYEQYF
NA	TRBJ2-2	few	TRBV18	TGTGCCAGCTCATTCCGGGACACTTGGGACCGATCGAACACCGGGGAGCTGTTTTTT	CASSFRDTWDRSNTGELFF
TRBD2	TRBJ2-1	NA	TRBV2	TGTGCCAGCATCCATAGCGGGGGGGCCGGGAATGAGCAGTTCTTC	CASIHSGGAGNEQFF
TRBD1	TRBJ1-1	NA	TRBV5-1	TGCGCCAGCAGCTCGCGGGACAGGGGTGAAGCTTTCTTT	CASSSRDRGEAFF
NA	TRBJ2-1	NA	TRBV9	TGTGCCAGCAGCGTTAGGTTGTTGGCGGCGAGCTCCTACAATGAGCAGTTCTTC	CASSVRLLAASSYNEQFF
TRBD1	TRBJ1-3	NA	TRBV4-1	TGCGCCAGCAGCCAAGAACACAGGGGGTCTGGAAACACCATATATTTT	CASSQEHRGSGNTIYF
NA	TRBJ1-2	NA	TRBV18	TGTGCCAGCTCACAACCCTCGGTCGTTAACTATGGCTACACCTTC	CASSQPSVVNYGYTF
NA	TRBJ2-3	NA	TRBV19	TGTGCCAGTAGTATAATGCTCAACTCAGATACGCAGTATTTT	CASSIMLNSDTQYF
TRBD1	TRBJ2-2	NA	TRBV10-3	TGTGCCATCGGAGGACAGGGGGCGGTCGGGGAGCTGTTTTTT	CAIGGQGAVGELFF
NA	TRBJ2-1	once	TRBV7-3	TGTGCCAGCAGCTTAGGTGCCCGCGGCTCCTACAATGAGCAGTTCTTC	CASSLGARGSYNEQFF
NA	TRBJ2-1	NA	TRBV5-1	TGCGCCAGCAGCCCAAGGACAGTAAGCTCCTACAATGAGCAGTTCTTC	CASSPRTVSSYNEQFF
TRBD2	TRBJ2-5	NA	TRBV5-1	TGCGCCAGCAGCTTGACCGGGACTAGCGGGGGAAACCTTGGGGAGACCCAGTACTTC	CASSLTGTSGGNLGETQYF
NA	TRBJ2-3	NA	TRBV2	TGTGCCAGCATGGGCCTTCTTTCTAGCACAGATACGCAGTATTTT	CASMGLLSSTDTQYF
NA	TRBJ2-3	few	TRBV2	TGTGCCAGCAGTGAACAGGGGACAGATACGCAGTATTTT	CASSEQGTDTQYF
TRBD2	TRBJ2-2	NA	TRBV11-3	TGTGCCAGCAGCTCGGGACTAGCGGGGACCACCGGGGAGCTGTTTTTT	CASSSGLAGTTGELFF
NA	TRBJ1-6	NA	TRBV27	TGTGCCAGCAGTTTGCGGGATTCACCCCTCCACTTT	CASSLRDSPLHF
TRBD2	TRBJ2-1	NA	TRBV14	TGTGCCAGCAGCCGTCGGACTAGCGACAATGAGCAGTTCTTC	CASSRRTSDNEQFF
NA	TRBJ2-3	NA	TRBV30	TGTGCCTGGAGTGTACGGCGGGCAGATACGCAGTATTTT	CAWSVRRADTQYF
TRBD1	TRBJ1-2	NA	TRBV4-2	TGTGCCAGCAGCCAAGGGCAGGGGGACCACTATGGCTACACCTTC	CASSQGQGDHYGYTF
NA	TRBJ2-7	NA	TRBV18	TGTGCCAGCTCACCAGGCCAGACCTACGAGCAGTACTTC	CASSPGQTYEQYF
TRBD2	TRBJ2-3	NA	TRBV4-2	TGTACCAGCAGCCTGAGCGGGGGGGCAGATACGCAGTATTTT	CTSSLSGGADTQYF
NA	TRBJ2-3	once	TRBV11-3	TGTGCCAGCAGCTTGGGGGGAACTAGCACAGATACGCAGTATTTT	CASSLGGTSTDTQYF
TRBD1	TRBJ2-5	NA	TRBV2	TGTGCAACCTCGGGGACAGGGGGAACCCAGTACTTC	CATSGTGGTQYF
NA	TRBJ2-1	NA	TRBV6-6	TGTGCCAGCAGCCCTCAGGGGTCGAGGTTCTTC	CASSPQGSRFF
NA	TRBJ2-7	few	TRBV4-2	TGTGCCAGCAGCCCAGGGGGGTCCTACGAGCAGTACTTC	CASSPGGSYEQYF
TRBD1	TRBJ1-2	NA	TRBV19	TGTGCCAGTAGTACGACAGGGGCTAACTATGGCTACACCTTC	CASSTTGANYGYTF